This section outlines one TCR beta chain sequence together with its context. Authors' processing steps: Reference gene primers were amplified, and this amplification served to estimate nucleated cell counts. The protocol was immunoSEQ multiplex PCR, while the TCRdb copy is restricted to in-frame clones and leaves out a portion. V, J and clone size derive from that table, while D and trimming were established from the DNA sequence. The table records 100,000 to 150,000 clones, 84% of them present only once. This sample was included in a study of blood T cell repertoires in COVID-19. Looking at the study overall: COVID-19 samples from acute and convalescent phases originated in the United States, Italy and Spain. T cells, B-cell-depleted T cells, or PBMCs provided the cDNA or gDNA that served as material.

Trimming shortened V by 5 bases and J by 6 bases, and 16 bases separated the two germline ends. This CDR3 spans 14 amino acids. The germline V gene has CDR1 MDHEN and CDR2 SYDVKM. The receptor was isolated from a woman between 25 and 40 years old who had recovered from COVID-19. The V call is TRBV28, the J call TRBJ1-2; D is uncertain. Sequencing input: peripheral blood. As DNA, the CDR3 is TGTGCCAGCAGTCTGCTTGGGCAGAGAGATGGCTACACCTTC. This codes for CASSLLGQRDGYTF.